This T cell receptor (beta chain) is from a study of T-cell reconstitution after alpha-beta-depleted transplantation in children. The germline V gene has CDR1 SQVTM and CDR2 ANQGSEA. Between the trimmed V and J ends, which lost 4 bases and 2 bases, there was a span of 8 bases. CDR3 size: 12 residues. The TCRbeta library was prepared with unique molecular identifiers. TCRdb reanalysed the PCR reads using MiXCR and keeps one entry per CDR3 protein. The sample includes under 300,000 distinct CDR3 sequences, roughly 11% of them seen just once. This clonotype was counted many times. Its antigen is currently unknown. Findings and limits, study-wide: Several hundred expanded graft clones reportedly gave rise to the alpha-beta T cells present about two months after transplant. Diversity and T-cell counts at one year after transplant derived mostly from new T cells. Surviving recipient T cells and thymic progenitors underlay high day-60 TCRbeta diversity in some patients.

The source material was peripheral blood, sampled 180 days after TCRalphabeta/CD19-depleted stem cell transplant. The receptor was isolated from a male patient between 2 and 15 years old who had a stem cell transplant for chronic granulomatous disease, so the T cells may come from the graft donor. The chain combines TRBV29-1 with TRBJ2-5, with D unclear. The CDR3 coding sequence is TGCAGCGTTGCCTTGGGTCAAGAGACCCAGTACTTC. Translated: CSVALGQETQYF.